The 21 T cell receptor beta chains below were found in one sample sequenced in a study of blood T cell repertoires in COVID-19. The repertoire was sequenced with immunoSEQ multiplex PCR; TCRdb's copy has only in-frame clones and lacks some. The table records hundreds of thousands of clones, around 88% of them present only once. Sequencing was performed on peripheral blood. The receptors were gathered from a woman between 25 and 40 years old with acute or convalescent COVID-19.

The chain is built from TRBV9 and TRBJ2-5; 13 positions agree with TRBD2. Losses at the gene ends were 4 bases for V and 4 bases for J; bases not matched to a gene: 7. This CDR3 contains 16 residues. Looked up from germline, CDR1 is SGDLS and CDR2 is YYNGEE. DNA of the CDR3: TGTGCCAGCAGCCCCCCGGGACTAGCGGGGTTAGAGACCCAGTACTTC. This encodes CASSPPGLAGLETQYF.

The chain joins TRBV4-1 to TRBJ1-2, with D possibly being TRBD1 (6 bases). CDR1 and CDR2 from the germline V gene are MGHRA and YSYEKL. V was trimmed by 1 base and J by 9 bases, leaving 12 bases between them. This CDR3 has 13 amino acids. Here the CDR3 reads CASSQASRGSYTF. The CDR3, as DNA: TGCGCCAGCAGCCAAGCTTCCAGGGGTAGCTACACCTTC.

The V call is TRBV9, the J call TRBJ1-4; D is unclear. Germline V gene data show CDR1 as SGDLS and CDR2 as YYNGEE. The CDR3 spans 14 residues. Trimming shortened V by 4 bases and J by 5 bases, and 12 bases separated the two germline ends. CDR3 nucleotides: TGTGCCAGCAGCCCGGAGGATGGGAATGAAAAACTGTTTTTT. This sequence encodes CASSPEDGNEKLFF.

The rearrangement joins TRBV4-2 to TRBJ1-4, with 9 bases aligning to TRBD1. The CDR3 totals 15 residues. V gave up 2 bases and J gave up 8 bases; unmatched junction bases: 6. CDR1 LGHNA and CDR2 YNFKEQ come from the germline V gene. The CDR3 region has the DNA TGTGCCAGCAGCCAAACCGGGACAGGGTCCGAAAAACTGTTTTTT. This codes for CASSQTGTGSEKLFF.

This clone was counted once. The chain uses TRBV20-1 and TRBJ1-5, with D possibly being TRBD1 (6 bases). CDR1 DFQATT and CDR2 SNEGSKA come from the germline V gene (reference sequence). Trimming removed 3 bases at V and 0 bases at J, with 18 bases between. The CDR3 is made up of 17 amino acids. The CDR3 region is CSASFPPAGDSNQPQHF. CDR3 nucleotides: TGCAGTGCTAGTTTTCCTCCAGCAGGGGATAGCAATCAGCCCCAGCATTTT.

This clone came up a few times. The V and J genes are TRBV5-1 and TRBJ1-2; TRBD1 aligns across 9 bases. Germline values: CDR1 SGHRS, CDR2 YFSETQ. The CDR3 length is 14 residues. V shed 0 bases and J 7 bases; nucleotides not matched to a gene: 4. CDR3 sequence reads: CASSLEDRGRGYTF. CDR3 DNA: TGCGCCAGCAGCTTGGAGGACAGGGGACGTGGCTACACCTTC.

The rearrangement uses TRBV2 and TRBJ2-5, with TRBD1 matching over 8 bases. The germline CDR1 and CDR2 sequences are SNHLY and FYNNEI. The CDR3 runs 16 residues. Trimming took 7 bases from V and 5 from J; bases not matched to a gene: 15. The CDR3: CASKGRQGAAGETQYF. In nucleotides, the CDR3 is TGTGCCAGCAAGGGAAGGCAGGGGGCGGCGGGGGAGACCCAGTACTTC.

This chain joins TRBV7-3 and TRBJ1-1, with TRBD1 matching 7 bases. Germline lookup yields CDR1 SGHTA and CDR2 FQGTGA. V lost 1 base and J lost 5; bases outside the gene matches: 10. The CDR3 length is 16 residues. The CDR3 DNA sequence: TGTGCCAGCAGCTTAAATGGAGGGGGCGCGGGGACTGAAGCTTTCTTT. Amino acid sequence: CASSLNGGGAGTEAFF.

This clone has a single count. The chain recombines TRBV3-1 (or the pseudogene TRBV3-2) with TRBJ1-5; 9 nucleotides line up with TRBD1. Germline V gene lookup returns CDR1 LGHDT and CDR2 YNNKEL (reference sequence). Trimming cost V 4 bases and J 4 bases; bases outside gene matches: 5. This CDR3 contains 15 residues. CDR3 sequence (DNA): TGTGCCAGCAGCCTCTCCGGGACAGGGAATCAGCCCCAGCATTTT. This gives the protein CASSLSGTGNQPQHF.

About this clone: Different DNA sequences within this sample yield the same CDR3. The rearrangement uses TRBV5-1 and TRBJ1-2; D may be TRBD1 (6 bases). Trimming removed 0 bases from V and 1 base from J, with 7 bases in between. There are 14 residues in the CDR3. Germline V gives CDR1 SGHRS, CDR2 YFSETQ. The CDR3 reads CASSLAGVNYGYTF. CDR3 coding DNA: TGCGCCAGCAGCTTGGCAGGGGTTAACTATGGCTACACCTTC. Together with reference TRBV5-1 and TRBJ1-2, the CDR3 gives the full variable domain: KAGVTQTPRYLIKTRGQQVTLSCSPISGHRSVSWYQQTPGQGLQFLFEYFSETQRNKGNFPGRFSGRQFSNSRSEMNVSTLELGDSALYLCASSLAGVNYGYTFGSGTRLTVV.

The CDR3 sequence is CASSPTAGGSTGELFF. Here the CDR3 DNA reads TGTGCCAGCTCACCTACGGCAGGGGGGAGCACCGGGGAGCTGTTTTTT. V is TRBV18 and J is TRBJ2-2; maybe TRBD1 (7 bases). The germline gives CDR1 KGHSH, CDR2 LQKENI. V lost 3 bases and J lost 4, with 15 bases in between. The CDR3 is made up of 16 amino acids.

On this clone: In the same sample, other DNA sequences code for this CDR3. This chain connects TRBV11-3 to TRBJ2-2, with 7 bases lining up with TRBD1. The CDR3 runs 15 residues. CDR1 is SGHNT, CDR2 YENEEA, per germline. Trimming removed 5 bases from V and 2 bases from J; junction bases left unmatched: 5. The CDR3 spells CASSLGQANTGELFF. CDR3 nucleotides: TGTGCCAGCAGCCTCGGACAGGCCAACACCGGGGAGCTGTTTTTT.

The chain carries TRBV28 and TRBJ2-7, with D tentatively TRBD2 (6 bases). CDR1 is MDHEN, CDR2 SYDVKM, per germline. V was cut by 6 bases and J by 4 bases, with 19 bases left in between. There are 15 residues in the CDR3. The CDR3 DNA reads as TGTGCCAGCAGCACTTCCGGGAGCGTGTATTACGAGCAGTACTTC. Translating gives CASSTSGSVYYEQYF.

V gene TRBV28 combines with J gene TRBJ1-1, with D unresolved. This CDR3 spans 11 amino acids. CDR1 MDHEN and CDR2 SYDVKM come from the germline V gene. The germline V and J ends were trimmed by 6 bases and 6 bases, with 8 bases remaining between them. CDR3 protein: CASSSPSEAFF. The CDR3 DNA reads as TGTGCCAGCAGCTCCCCTTCTGAAGCTTTCTTT. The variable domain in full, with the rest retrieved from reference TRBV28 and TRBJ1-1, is DVKVTQSSRYLVKRTGEKVFLECVQDMDHENMFWYRQDPGLGLRLIYFSYDVKMKEKGDIPEGYSVSREKKERFSLILESASTNQTSMYLCASSSPSEAFFGQGTRLTVV.

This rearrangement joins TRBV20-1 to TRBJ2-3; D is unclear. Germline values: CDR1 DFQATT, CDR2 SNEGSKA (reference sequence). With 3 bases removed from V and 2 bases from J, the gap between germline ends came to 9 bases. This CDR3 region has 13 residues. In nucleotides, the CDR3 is TGCAGTGCTAGTGTAGCTGCCACAGATACGCAGTATTTT. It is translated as CSASVAATDTQYF.

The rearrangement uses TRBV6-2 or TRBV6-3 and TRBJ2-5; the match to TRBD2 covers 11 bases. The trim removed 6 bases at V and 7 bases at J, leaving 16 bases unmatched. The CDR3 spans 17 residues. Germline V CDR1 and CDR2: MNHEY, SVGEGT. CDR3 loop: CASSPSSGGTLRSTQYF. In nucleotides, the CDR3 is TGTGCCAGCAGCCCTTCTAGCGGGGGGACGCTGCGATCGACCCAGTACTTC.

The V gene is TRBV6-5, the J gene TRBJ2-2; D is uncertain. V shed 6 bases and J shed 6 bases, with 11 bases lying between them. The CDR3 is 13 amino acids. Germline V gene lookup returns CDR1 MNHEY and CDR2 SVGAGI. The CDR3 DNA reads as TGTGCCAGCAGCCGCCCACGGTCCGGGGAGCTGTTTTTT. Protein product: CASSRPRSGELFF.

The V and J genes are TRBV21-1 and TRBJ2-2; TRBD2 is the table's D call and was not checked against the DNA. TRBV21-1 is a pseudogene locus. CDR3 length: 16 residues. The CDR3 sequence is CASSQRPSGGTGELFF. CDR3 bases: TGTGCCAGCAGCCAAAGGCCTAGCGGGGGAACCGGGGAGCTGTTTTTT.

CDR3 loop: CASSPAIDRAYTDTQYF. In nucleotides, the CDR3 is TGTGCCAGCTCACCCGCCATTGACAGGGCGTACACAGATACGCAGTATTTT. The chain uses TRBV18 and TRBJ2-3; 7 bases are a match to TRBD1. The CDR3 consists of 17 residues. The J segment lost 2 bases and the V segment lost 3 bases, leaving 11 bases of the junction unmatched. The V gene's germline CDR1 is KGHSH and CDR2 LQKENI.

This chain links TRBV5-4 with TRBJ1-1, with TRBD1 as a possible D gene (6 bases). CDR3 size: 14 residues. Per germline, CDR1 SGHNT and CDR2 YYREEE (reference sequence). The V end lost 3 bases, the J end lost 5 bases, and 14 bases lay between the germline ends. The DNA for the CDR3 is TGTGCCAGCAGCTCTGGACAGTTTAGGACTGAAGCTTTCTTT. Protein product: CASSSGQFRTEAFF.

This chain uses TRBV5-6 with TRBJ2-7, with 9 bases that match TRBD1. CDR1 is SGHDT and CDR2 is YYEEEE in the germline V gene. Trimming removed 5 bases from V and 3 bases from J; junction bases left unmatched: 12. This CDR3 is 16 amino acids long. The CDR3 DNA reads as TGTGCCAGCAGTTCCACCACCGGGACAGGGTACTACGAGCAGTACTTC. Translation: CASSSTTGTGYYEQYF.